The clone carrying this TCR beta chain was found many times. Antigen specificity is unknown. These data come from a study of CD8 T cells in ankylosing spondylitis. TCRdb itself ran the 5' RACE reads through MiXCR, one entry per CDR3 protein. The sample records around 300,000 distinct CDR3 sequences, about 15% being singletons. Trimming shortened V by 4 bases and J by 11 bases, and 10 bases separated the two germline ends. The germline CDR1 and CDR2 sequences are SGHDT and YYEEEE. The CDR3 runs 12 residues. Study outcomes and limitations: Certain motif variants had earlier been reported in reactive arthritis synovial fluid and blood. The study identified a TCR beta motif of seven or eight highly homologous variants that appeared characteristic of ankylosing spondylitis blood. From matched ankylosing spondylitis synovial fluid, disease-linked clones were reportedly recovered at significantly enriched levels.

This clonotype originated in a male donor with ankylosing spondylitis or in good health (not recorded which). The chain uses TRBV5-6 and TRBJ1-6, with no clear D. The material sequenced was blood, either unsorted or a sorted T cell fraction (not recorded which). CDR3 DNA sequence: TGTGCCAGCAGCCAACCTGTTACACCCCTCCACTTT. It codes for CASSQPVTPLHF.